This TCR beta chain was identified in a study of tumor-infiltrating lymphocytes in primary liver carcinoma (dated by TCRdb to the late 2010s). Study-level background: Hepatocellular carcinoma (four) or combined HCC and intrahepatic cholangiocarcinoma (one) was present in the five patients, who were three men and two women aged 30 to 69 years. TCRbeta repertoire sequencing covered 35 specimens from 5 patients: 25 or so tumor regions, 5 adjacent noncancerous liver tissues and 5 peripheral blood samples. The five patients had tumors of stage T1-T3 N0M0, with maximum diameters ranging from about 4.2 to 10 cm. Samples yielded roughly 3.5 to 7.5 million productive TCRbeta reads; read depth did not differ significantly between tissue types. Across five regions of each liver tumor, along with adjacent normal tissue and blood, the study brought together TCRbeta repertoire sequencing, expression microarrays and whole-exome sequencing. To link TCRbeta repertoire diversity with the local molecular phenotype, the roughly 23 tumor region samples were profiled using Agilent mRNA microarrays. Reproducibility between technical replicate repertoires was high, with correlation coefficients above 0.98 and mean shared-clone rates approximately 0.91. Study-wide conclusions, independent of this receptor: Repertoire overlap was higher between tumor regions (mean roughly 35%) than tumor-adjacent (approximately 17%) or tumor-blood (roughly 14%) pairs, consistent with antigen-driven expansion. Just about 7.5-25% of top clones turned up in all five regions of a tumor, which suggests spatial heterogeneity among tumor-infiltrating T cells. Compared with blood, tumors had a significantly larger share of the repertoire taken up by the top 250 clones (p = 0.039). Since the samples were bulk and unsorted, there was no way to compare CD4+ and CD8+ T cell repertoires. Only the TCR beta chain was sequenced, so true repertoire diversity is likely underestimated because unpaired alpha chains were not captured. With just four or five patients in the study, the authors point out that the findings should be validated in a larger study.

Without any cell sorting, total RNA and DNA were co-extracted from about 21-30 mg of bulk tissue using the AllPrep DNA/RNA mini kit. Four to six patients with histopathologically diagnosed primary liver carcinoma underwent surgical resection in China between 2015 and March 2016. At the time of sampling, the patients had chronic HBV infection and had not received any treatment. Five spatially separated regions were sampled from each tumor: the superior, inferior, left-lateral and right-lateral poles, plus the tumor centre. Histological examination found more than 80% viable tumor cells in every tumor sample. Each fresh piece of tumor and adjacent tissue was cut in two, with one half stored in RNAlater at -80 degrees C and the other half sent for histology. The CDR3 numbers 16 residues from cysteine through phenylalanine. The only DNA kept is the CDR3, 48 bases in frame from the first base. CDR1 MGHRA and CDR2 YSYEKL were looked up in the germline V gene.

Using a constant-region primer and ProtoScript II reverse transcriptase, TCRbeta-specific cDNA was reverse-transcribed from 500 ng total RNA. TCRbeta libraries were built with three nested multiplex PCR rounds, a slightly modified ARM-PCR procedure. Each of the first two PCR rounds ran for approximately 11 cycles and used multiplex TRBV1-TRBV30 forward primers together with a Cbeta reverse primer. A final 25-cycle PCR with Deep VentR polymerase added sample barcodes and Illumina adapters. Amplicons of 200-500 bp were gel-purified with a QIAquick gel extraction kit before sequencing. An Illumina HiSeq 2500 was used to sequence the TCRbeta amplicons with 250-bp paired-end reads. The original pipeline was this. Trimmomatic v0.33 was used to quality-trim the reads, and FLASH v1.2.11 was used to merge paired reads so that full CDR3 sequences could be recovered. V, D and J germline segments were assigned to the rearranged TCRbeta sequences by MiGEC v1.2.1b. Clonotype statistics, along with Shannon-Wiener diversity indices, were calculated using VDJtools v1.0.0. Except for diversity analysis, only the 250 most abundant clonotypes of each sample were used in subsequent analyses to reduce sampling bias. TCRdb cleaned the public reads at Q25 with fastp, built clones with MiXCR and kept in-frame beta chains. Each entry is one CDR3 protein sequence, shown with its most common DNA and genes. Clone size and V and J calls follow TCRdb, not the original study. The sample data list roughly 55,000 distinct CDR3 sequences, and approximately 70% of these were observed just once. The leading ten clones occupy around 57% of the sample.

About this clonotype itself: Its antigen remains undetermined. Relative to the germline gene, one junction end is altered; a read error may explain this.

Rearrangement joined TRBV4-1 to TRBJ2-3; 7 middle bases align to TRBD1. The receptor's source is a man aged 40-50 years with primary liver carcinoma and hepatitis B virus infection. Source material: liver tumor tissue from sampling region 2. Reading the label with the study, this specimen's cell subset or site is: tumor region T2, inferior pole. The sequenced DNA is TGCGCCAGCAACCAAGGATCGGACAGGAACGCAGATACGCAGTATTTT. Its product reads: CASNQGSDRNADTQYF.